This is a list of T cell receptor beta chains from one sample in a study of cytomegalovirus exposure and HLA in healthy donors. Some clones are missing from TCRdb's copy, which holds only in-frame ones; the method was immunoSEQ multiplex PCR. This repertoire shows roughly 200,000 clones, about 82% found once; its top ten account for roughly 3.1%. Material: PBMCs. The receptors were gathered from a young man in good health and CMV-seronegative. The CDR3 runs from the conserved cysteine through the conserved F or W. A D gene is named only where the DNA matches it firmly. The size entry is marked missing in some rows and otherwise reads once, few, many or a size class.

NA,TRBV4-1,TRBJ2-2,few,CASSQGPQGTNTGELFF,TGCGCCAGCAGCCAAGGGCCACAGGGTACGAACACCGGGGAGCTGTTTTTT
NA,TRBV6-5,TRBJ2-7,NA,CASGLKWDEQYF,TGTGCCAGCGGACTAAAGTGGGACGAGCAGTACTTC
TRBD1,TRBV4-3,TRBJ1-1,NA,CASSQDLIGGASDTEAFF,TGCGCCAGCAGCCAAGATTTAATAGGGGGCGCATCGGACACTGAAGCTTTCTTT
NA,TRBV7-9,TRBJ2-7,few,CASSLVGGRSSYEQYF,TGTGCCAGCAGCTTAGTGGGGGGACGGAGCTCCTACGAGCAGTACTTC
NA,TRBV28,TRBJ1-2,NA,CASRSQGRPPGSGYTF,TGTGCCAGCAGGTCACAGGGACGGCCTCCTGGGAGTGGCTACACCTTC
NA,TRBV7-9,TRBJ1-1,NA,CASSLQDLQAFF,TGTGCCAGCAGCTTACAGGATCTTCAAGCTTTCTTT
TRBD1,TRBV5-1,TRBJ1-2,once,CASRDDRAGGYTF,TGCGCCAGCAGAGACGACAGGGCCGGCGGCTACACCTTC
TRBD1,TRBV5-4,TRBJ1-1,NA,CASSLPGQGNVNTEAFF,TGTGCCAGCAGCTTGCCCGGACAGGGAAACGTGAACACTGAAGCTTTCTTT
TRBD1,TRBV6-5,TRBJ1-1,NA,CASSPPTGVNTEAFF,TGTGCCAGCAGCCCCCCGACAGGGGTCAACACTGAAGCTTTCTTT
TRBD2,TRBV4-1,TRBJ2-3,NA,CASSPRGRLAGFASTDTQYF,TGCGCCAGCAGCCCCAGAGGGAGACTAGCGGGGTTTGCTAGCACAGATACGCAGTATTTT
TRBD1,TRBV29-1,TRBJ1-2,NA,CSAHRGTNYGYTF,TGCAGCGCTCACAGGGGGACTAACTATGGCTACACCTTC
NA,TRBV6-1,TRBJ2-2,NA,CASSALGAATGELFF,TGTGCCAGCAGTGCGTTGGGGGCCGCCACCGGGGAGCTGTTTTTT
TRBD1,TRBV2,TRBJ2-2,NA,CASRSSDRATGELFF,TGTGCCAGCAGATCTTCGGACAGGGCCACCGGGGAGCTGTTTTTT
TRBD1,TRBV7-2,TRBJ1-4,NA,CASSFGTGEKLFF,TGTGCCAGCAGCTTCGGGACAGGGGAAAAACTGTTTTTT
NA,TRBV7-9,TRBJ1-5,NA,CASSTPREPQHF,TGTGCCAGCAGCACCCCCCGGGAGCCCCAGCATTTT
NA,TRBV10-3,TRBJ1-2,NA,CAISESDSYGYTF,TGTGCCATCAGTGAGTCGGACAGTTATGGCTACACCTTC
TRBD1,TRBV23-1,TRBJ1-2,NA,CASSRTGALYGYTF,TGCGCCAGCAGTCGGACAGGGGCCCTCTATGGCTACACCTTC
NA,TRBV4-1,TRBJ1-6,NA,CASSQNEGRNSPLHF,TGCGCCAGCAGCCAAAACGAGGGTCGGAATTCACCCCTCCACTTT
NA,TRBV6-5,TRBJ1-6,NA,CASSSWPGYNSPLHF,TGTGCCAGCAGCTCCTGGCCGGGTTATAATTCACCCCTCCACTTT
TRBD1,TRBV6-5,TRBJ2-5,NA,CASSGGQEETQYF,TGTGCCAGCAGTGGGGGACAGGAGGAGACCCAGTACTTC
NA,TRBV25-1,TRBJ2-1,NA,CASSEWGRYNEQFF,TGTGCCAGCAGTGAATGGGGCAGATACAATGAGCAGTTCTTC
NA,TRBV18,TRBJ1-3,NA,CASSPGPGNTIYF,TGTGCCAGCTCACCAGGGCCTGGAAACACCATATATTTT
NA,TRBV4-2,TRBJ1-2,NA,CASSQDQGRHGGYAF,TGTGCCAGCAGCCAAGATCAAGGACGGCATGGGGGCTACGCCTTC
NA,TRBV18,TRBJ1-5,NA,CASSQGMGHNQPQHF,TGTGCCAGCTCACAAGGCATGGGACACAATCAGCCCCAGCATTTT